The source of this T cell receptor beta chain is a study of persistence of HIV-infected CD4 T cells. The immunoSEQ assay was version 4, run in survey mode. Measured with immunoSEQ multiplex PCR; TCRdb has only the in-frame clones, and not every one. The data show fewer than 35,000 clones, roughly four fifths seen once. Trimming left V 6 bases short and J 0 bases short, with 16 bases between. Germline V gene sequence: CDR1 SQVTM, CDR2 ANQGSEA. The CDR3 has 15 amino acids. Lysates of CMV-infected fibroblasts at approximately 10 ug/mL stimulated these cells. Sorted nonresponding memory CD4+ T cells were CD40L-negative, CD69-negative, CD45RO-high. About this clone itself: Its specificity is not known.

This TCR was recovered from an adult man with HIV who was CMV-seropositive. This chain joins TRBV29-1 and TRBJ2-3; D not resolved. Sequenced material: CD4+ T cells sorted from PBMCs after roughly 18-hour stimulation, taken from a patient who received antiretroviral therapy. The CDR3 region is CSVASTVSSTDTQYF. CDR3 nucleotides: TGCAGCGTCGCCTCAACAGTTTCTAGCACAGATACGCAGTATTTT.